These T cell receptor beta chains were read from a single sample in a study of blood T cell repertoires in COVID-19. Produced via immunoSEQ multiplex PCR; TCRdb's table is partial and in-frame only. The sample records about 220,000 clones, roughly 85% being singletons. The sample consisted of PBMCs or T cells enriched from blood (not recorded which). These receptors came from a woman between 50 and 59 years old who had been exposed to COVID-19. Both conserved end residues are part of each CDR3. The D gene is left open where the match is weak. The listing skips clone size in some rows; elsewhere it reads once, few, many or a size class.

d_call	cdr3_length	v_call	j_call	clone_size	cdr3_aa	cdr3_nt
TRBD2	16	TRBV7-2	TRBJ2-3	.	CASSLQAGGNTDTQYF	TGTGCCAGCAGCTTACAAGCGGGGGGGAACACAGATACGCAGTATTTT
TRBD1	15	TRBV5-1	TRBJ1-2	once	CASKEETGSNYGYTF	TGCGCCAGCAAAGAAGAGACAGGGTCTAACTATGGCTACACCTTC
TRBD2	15	TRBV6-2/TRBV6-3	TRBJ2-5	.	CASSASGTSVETQYF	TGTGCCAGCAGTGCCTCCGGGACTAGCGTGGAGACCCAGTACTTC
.	15	TRBV7-9	TRBJ1-4	.	CASSPSFGTNEKLFF	TGTGCCAGCAGCCCCTCTTTCGGGACTAATGAAAAACTGTTTTTT
.	16	TRBV12-2	TRBJ1-1	.	CASRLEDGGKVTEAFF	TGTGCAAGTCGCTTAGAGGATGGGGGGAAGGTCACTGAAGCTTTCTTT
.	13	TRBV15	TRBJ1-2	.	CATSRDLNYGYTF	TGTGCCACCAGCAGAGACCTAAACTATGGCTACACCTTC
.	14	TRBV6-5	TRBJ2-7	.	CASTGTFQSYEQYF	TGTGCCAGCACCGGGACTTTTCAGTCCTACGAGCAGTACTTC
.	13	TRBV6-5	TRBJ1-4	.	CASSRVNREKLFF	TGTGCCAGCAGCAGGGTGAATCGGGAAAAACTGTTTTTT
.	13	TRBV18	TRBJ1-4	.	CASSPLDKGKLFF	TGTGCCAGCTCACCACTGGACAAGGGAAAACTGTTTTTT
.	14	TRBV6-2/TRBV6-3	TRBJ1-2	few	CASSSWRDDYGYTF	TGTGCCAGCAGTTCGTGGAGAGATGACTATGGCTACACCTTC
.	15	TRBV6-1	TRBJ2-2	.	CASSELAGNTGELFF	TGTGCCAGCAGTGAATTGGCAGGGAACACCGGGGAGCTGTTTTTT
TRBD2	16	TRBV7-9	TRBJ2-1	few	CASSPPGGGLYNEQFF	TGTGCCAGCAGCCCCCCCGGCGGGGGGCTTTACAATGAGCAGTTCTTC
.	13	TRBV6-5	TRBJ2-5	.	CATIRQIQETQYF	TGTGCCACCATCCGACAGATCCAAGAGACCCAGTACTTC
.	14	TRBV21-1	TRBJ2-7	few	CASQQIGGWDEQYF	TGTGCCAGTCAGCAAATAGGGGGATGGGACGAGCAGTACTTC
TRBD1	15	TRBV5-4	TRBJ2-4	.	CASSKGGDRGSIQYF	TGTGCCAGCAGCAAAGGGGGGGACAGGGGTTCCATTCAGTACTTC
TRBD2	15	TRBV18	TRBJ2-3	many	CASSTSGQSTDTQYF	TGTGCCAGCTCGACTAGCGGGCAAAGCACAGATACGCAGTATTTT
TRBD1	17	TRBV7-9	TRBJ1-1	.	CASSSTVDRGLGTEAFF	TGTGCCAGCAGCTCCACCGTAGACAGGGGATTGGGGACTGAAGCTTTCTTT
.	15	TRBV9	TRBJ2-2	.	CASSPHRVDTGELFF	TGTGCCAGCAGCCCCCACAGGGTCGACACCGGGGAGCTGTTTTTT
.	16	TRBV19	TRBJ2-1	few	CASTPSGLATNNEQFF	TGTGCCAGTACCCCAAGCGGGCTAGCGACTAACAATGAGCAGTTCTTC
.	12	TRBV21-1	TRBJ1-1	.	CASSKAQDRAFF	TGTGCCAGCAGCAAGGCACAAGATCGAGCTTTCTTT
.	14	TRBV19	TRBJ1-5	.	CASSILTGIQPQHF	TGTGCCAGTAGTATATTAACAGGGATTCAGCCCCAGCATTTT
.	11	TRBV20-1	TRBJ1-2	.	CSARQGSGYTF	TGCAGTGCTAGACAGGGTAGTGGCTACACCTTC
.	14	TRBV19	TRBJ1-2	.	CASSIIPKRGGYTF	TGTGCCAGTAGTATAATCCCCAAACGGGGTGGCTACACCTTC
.	14	TRBV19	TRBJ1-5	.	CASSKGHSNQPQHF	TGTGCCAGTAGTAAGGGACATAGCAATCAGCCCCAGCATTTT
TRBD2	13	TRBV2	TRBJ2-1	.	CASRAEGGGANFF	TGTGCCAGCAGGGCGGAGGGCGGGGGGGCGAACTTCTTC
.	14	TRBV6-2/TRBV6-3	TRBJ1-3	.	CASSSPGSGNTIYF	TGTGCCAGCAGTTCCCCGGGATCTGGAAACACCATATATTTT
TRBD2	15	TRBV7-8	TRBJ2-7	.	CASSSASGVSYEQYF	TGTGCCAGCAGCTCCGCTAGCGGGGTATCCTACGAGCAGTACTTC
.	20	TRBV19	TRBJ2-6	few	CASNGAFAHTQLSGANVLTF	TGTGCCAGTAATGGGGCGTTCGCGCACACCCAGCTATCTGGGGCCAACGTCCTGACTTTC
.	15	TRBV6-5	TRBJ2-7	.	CASNPSDGVWYEQYF	TGTGCCAGCAACCCCTCCGACGGGGTTTGGTACGAGCAGTACTTC
.	15	TRBV6-4	TRBJ1-2	.	CASSAGARGVYGYTF	TGTGCCAGCAGTGCTGGGGCTCGTGGGGTATATGGCTACACCTTC
TRBD1	15	TRBV5-5	TRBJ1-1	.	CASSLSQGANTEAFF	TGTGCCAGCAGCTTGTCCCAGGGGGCCAACACTGAAGCTTTCTTT
TRBD2	15	TRBV19	TRBJ2-5	few	CASSQLAGGTQAQYF	TGTGCCAGTAGTCAACTAGCGGGGGGGACCCAGGCCCAGTACTTC
.	13	TRBV5-4	TRBJ1-2	.	CASSSDGLNGYTF	TGTGCCAGCAGCTCGGACGGACTGAATGGCTACACCTTC
.	14	TRBV7-2	TRBJ1-2	.	CASSYTQGADGYTF	TGTGCCAGCAGCTATACACAGGGAGCGGATGGCTACACCTTC
.	14	TRBV3-1/TRBV3-2	TRBJ1-6	.	CASRTDRPNSPLHF	TGTGCCAGCAGGACCGACAGGCCCAATTCACCCCTCCACTTT
TRBD2	15	TRBV6-2/TRBV6-3	TRBJ2-3	.	CASSWTSGGADTQYF	TGTGCCAGCAGTTGGACTAGCGGGGGGGCAGATACGCAGTATTTT
.	15	TRBV5-1	TRBJ2-2	few	CASSFGGSNTGELFF	TGCGCCAGCAGCTTTGGGGGCTCGAACACCGGGGAGCTGTTTTTT
.	11	TRBV24-1	TRBJ1-1	.	CATSDRDEAFF	TGTGCCACCAGTGATCGGGATGAAGCTTTCTTT
.	17	TRBV21-1	TRBJ1-5	.	CASSIRDSFYSNQPQHF	TGTGCCAGCAGCATCCGGGACAGCTTTTATAGCAATCAGCCCCAGCATTTT
TRBD1	16	TRBV3-1/TRBV3-2	TRBJ2-3	.	CASSQSGTGSTDTQYF	TGTGCCAGCAGCCAATCTGGGACAGGGAGCACAGATACGCAGTATTTT
TRBD1	16	TRBV28	TRBJ2-1	few	CASMQVGTGPYNEQFF	TGTGCCAGTATGCAAGTTGGGACAGGGCCCTACAATGAGCAGTTCTTC
TRBD1	15	TRBV6-5	TRBJ1-1	.	CASSRQGSMNTEAFF	TGTGCCAGCAGCCGACAGGGGAGTATGAACACTGAAGCTTTCTTT
TRBD1	16	TRBV19	TRBJ1-5	.	CASTGQTPGGGQPQHF	TGTGCCAGTACTGGGCAGACTCCAGGGGGAGGACAGCCCCAGCATTTT
.	15	TRBV7-8	TRBJ1-2	few	CASSPRGGNGYGYTF	TGTGCCAGCAGCCCTCGTGGAGGGAATGGCTATGGCTACACCTTC
.	14	TRBV6-1	TRBJ1-1	.	CASSELMGGAEAFF	TGTGCCAGCAGTGAATTGATGGGGGGGGCTGAAGCTTTCTTT
TRBD1	15	TRBV10-3	TRBJ1-6	.	CAIKGQGPDNSPLHF	TGTGCCATCAAGGGACAGGGGCCGGATAATTCACCCCTCCACTTT